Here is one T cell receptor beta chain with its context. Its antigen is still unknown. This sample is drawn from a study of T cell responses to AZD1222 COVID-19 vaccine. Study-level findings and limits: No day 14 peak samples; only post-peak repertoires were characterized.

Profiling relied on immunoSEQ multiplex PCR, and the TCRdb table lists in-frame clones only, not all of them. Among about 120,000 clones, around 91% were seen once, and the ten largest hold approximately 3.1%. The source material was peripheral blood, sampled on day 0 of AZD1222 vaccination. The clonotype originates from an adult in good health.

Written as DNA, the CDR3 is TGTGCCAGCAGTTTATCCCCCAGGTCCGGGGAGCTGTTTTTT. Its protein is CASSLSPRSGELFF. The rearrangement joins TRBV28 to TRBJ2-2; D remains ambiguous. Germline values: CDR1 MDHEN, CDR2 SYDVKM. V was shortened by 1 base and J by 6 bases, with 9 bases between the two germline ends. The CDR3 length is 14 residues.